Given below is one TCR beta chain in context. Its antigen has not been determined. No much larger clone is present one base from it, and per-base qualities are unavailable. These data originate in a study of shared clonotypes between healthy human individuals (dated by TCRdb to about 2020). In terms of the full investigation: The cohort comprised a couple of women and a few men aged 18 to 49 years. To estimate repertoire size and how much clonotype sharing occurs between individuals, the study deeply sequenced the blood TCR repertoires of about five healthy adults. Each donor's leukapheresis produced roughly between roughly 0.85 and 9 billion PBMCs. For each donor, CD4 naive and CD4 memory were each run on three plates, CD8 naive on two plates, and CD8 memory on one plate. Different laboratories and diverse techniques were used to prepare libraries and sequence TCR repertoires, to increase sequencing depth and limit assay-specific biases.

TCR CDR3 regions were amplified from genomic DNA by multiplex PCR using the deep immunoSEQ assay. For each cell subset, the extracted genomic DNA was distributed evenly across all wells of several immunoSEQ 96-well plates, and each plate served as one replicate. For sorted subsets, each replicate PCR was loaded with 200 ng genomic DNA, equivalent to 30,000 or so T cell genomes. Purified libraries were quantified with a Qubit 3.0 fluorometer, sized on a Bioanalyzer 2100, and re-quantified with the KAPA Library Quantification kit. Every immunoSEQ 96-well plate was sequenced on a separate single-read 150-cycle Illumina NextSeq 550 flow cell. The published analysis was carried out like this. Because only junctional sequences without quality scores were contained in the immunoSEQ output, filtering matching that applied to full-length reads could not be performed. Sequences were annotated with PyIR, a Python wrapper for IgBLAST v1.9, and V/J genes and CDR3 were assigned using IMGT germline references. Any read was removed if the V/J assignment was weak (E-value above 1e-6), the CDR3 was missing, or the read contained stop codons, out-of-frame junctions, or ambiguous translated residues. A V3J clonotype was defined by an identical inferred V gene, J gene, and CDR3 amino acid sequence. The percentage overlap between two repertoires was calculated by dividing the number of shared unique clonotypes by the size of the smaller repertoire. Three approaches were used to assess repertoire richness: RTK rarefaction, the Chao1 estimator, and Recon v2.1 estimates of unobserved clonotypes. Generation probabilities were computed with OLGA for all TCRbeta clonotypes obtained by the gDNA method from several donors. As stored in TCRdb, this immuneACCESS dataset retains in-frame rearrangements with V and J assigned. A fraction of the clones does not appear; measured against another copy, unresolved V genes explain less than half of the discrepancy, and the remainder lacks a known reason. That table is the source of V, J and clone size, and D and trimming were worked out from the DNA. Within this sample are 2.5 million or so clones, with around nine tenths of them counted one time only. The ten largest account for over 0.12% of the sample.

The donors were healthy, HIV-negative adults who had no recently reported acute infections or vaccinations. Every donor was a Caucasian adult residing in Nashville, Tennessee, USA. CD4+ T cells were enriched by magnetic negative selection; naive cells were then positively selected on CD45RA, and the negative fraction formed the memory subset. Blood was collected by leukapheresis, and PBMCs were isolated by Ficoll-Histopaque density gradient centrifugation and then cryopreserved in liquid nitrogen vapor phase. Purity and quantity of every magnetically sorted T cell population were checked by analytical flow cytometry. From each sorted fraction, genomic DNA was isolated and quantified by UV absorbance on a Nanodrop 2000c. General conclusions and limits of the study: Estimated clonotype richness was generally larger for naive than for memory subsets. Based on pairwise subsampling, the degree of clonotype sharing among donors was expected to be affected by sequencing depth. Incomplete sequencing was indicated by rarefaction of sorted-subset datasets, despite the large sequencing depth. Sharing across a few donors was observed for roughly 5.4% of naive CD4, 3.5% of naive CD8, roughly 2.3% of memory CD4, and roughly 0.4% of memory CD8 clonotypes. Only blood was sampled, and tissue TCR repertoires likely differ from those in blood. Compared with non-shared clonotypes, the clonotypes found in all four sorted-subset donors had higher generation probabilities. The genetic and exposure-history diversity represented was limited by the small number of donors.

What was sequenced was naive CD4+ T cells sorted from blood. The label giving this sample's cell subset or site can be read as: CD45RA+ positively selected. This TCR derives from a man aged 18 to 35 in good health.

This receptor has the CDR3 CASSPPYGSGNTIYF. The sequenced DNA is TGTGCCAGCTCACCACCGTACGGTTCTGGAAACACCATATATTTT. The rearrangement combines TRBV18 with TRBJ1-3, with no reliable assignment of the D segment. V lost 0 bases and J lost 1 base; the stretch between them is 7 bases long. For CDR1 and CDR2, the germline V gene lists KGHSH and LQKENI. The CDR3 runs 15 residues from the cysteine to the phenylalanine. The kept DNA is CDR3 alone, 45 bases in frame from the first base.